This record covers a single T cell receptor beta chain. Its antigen is unidentified. One end of the junction is discordant with germline, which a read error may explain. The CDR3 contains 12 residues. CDR1 is MGHRA and CDR2 is YSYEKL in the germline V gene. This sample was taken from a study of radiotherapy plus CTLA-4 blockade in lung cancer. Data came from immunoSEQ multiplex PCR; TCRdb stores just in-frame clones and leaves some out. The sample has about 73,000 clones; roughly 84% are singletons. Findings of the study overall: The study found tumor-derived TCR clones expanded in blood after radiotherapy plus ipilimumab.

The source is a human donor with non-small cell lung cancer that progressed on radiotherapy plus ipilimumab. The material sequenced was peripheral blood, taken from a patient treated with radiotherapy plus ipilimumab. The J gene is TRBJ1-1, the V gene TRBV4-1; D unclear. Here the CDR3 DNA reads TGCGCCAGCAGCCAAGATAAGTTTCGGGTCAGTTTT. It is translated as CASSQDKFRVSF.